Listed below are T cell receptor beta chains from one sample, sequenced in a study of Graves' ophthalmopathy and Graves' hyperthyroidism. TCRdb processed the multiplex PCR reads anew with MiXCR; each CDR3 protein has one entry. The sample records a few hundred thousand distinct CDR3 sequences, just over 15% being singletons. The sequencing sample was made of peripheral blood. These receptors originate from a woman under 30 with stable Graves' hyperthyroidism. Each CDR3 is given with its conserved first and last residue. Each record gives: V gene, CDR3 protein.

>TRBV20-1
CSARPGARLYEQYF
>TRBV4-1
CASSQANGDSLYEQYF
>TRBV6-1
CASRAGGTWRPEQYF
>TRBV7-2
CASSVTYEQYF
>TRBV20-1
CSARDWVDGYTF
>TRBV10-1
CASSESTAAYEQYF
>TRBV11-2
CASSQVQGSYEQYF
>TRBV11-1
CASSSDRPLAINQPQHF
>TRBV6-1
CASSTRDRGNTEAFF
>TRBV18
CASSPQGQANTEAFF
>TRBV9
CASSAGQGETQYF
>TRBV18
CASSRSDTGHEQYF
>TRBV7-2
CASSEDRVSTGELFF
>TRBV6-1
CASSEARYGGGTGELFF
>TRBV7-9
CASSLGGGPTGYTF
>TRBV4-1
CASSVQENTEAFF
>TRBV19
CASSIGGNTGELFF
>TRBV2
CASSETFPGGIGYTF
>TRBV2
CASSNRALSPLHF
>TRBV20-1
CSATPGAYEQYF
>TRBV6-4
CASSDTGGPRTGELFF
>TRBV20-1
CSYTMNTEAFF
>TRBV12-3/TRBV12-4
CASSLPKAALAEETQYF
>TRBV3-1
CASSQALGGRGYTF
>TRBV29-1
CSVEGGSYGYTF
>TRBV19
CASSIGGTSNNSPLHF
>TRBV7-2
CASSLDRLQTQYF
>TRBV6-5
CASSYSPTGQGEQYF
>TRBV15
CATSLEGEQYF
>TRBV10-2
CASRDPPLFYGYTF
>TRBV4-2
CASSGPALAGRGEQYF
>TRBV7-2
CASSQGTFGHQPQHF
>TRBV15
CATNGGTVGKEAFF
>TRBV6-1
CASSSSTGEETQYF
>TRBV7-8
CASSLGQGPMYGYTF
>TRBV5-1
CASSLVARGRAIGAFF
>TRBV28
CASSRQGPGELFF
>TRBV6-2/TRBV6-3
CASSYSGESYEQYF
>TRBV18
CASSRKGGAATHEQYF
>TRBV24-1
CATQGSRSNQPQHF
>TRBV7-3
CASSSRDRGLSNTGELFF
>TRBV6-5
CASRLADNYGYTF
>TRBV27
CASSTSGTGDQETQYF